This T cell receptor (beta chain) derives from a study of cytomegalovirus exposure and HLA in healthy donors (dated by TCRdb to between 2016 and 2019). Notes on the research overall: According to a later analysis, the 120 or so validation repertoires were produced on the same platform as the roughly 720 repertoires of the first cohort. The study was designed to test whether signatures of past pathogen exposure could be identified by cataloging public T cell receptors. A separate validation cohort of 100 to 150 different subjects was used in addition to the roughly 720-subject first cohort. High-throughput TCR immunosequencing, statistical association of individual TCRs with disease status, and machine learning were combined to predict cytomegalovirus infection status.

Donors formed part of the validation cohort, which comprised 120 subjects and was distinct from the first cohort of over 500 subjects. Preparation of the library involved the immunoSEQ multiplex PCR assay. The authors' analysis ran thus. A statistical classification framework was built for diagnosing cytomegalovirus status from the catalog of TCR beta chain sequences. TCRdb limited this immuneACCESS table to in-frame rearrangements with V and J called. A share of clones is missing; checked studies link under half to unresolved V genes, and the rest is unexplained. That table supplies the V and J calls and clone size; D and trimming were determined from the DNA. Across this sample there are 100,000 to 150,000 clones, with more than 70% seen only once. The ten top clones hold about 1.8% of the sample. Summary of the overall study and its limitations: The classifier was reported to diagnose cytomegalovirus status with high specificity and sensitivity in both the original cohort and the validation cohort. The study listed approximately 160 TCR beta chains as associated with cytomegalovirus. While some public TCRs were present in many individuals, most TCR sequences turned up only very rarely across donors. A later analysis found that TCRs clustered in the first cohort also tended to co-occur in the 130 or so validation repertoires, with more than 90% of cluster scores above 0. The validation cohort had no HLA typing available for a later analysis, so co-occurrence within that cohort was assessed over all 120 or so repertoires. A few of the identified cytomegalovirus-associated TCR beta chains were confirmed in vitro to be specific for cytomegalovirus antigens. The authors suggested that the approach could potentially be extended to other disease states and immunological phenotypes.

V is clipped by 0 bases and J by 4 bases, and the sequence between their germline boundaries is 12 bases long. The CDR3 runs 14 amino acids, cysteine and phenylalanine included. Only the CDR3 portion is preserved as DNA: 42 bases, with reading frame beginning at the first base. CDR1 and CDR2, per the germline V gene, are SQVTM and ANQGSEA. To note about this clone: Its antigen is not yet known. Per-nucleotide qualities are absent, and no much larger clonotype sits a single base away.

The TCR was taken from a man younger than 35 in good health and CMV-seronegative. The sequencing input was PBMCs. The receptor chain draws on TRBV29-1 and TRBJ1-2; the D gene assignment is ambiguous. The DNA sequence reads TGCAGCGTTGAAGATCAGCGAAGAAGCTATGGCTACACCTTC. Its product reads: CSVEDQRRSYGYTF.